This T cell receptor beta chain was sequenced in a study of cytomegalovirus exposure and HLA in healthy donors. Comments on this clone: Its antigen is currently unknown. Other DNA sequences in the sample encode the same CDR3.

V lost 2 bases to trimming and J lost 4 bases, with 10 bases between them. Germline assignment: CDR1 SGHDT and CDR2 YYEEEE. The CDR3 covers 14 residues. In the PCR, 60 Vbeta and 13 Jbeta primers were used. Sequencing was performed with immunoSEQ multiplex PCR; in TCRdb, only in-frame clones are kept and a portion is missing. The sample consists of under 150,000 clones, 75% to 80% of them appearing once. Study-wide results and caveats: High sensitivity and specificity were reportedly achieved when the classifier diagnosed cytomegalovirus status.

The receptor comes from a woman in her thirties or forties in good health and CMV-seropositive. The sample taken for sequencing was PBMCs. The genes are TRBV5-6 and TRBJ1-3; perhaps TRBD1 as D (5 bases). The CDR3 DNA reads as TGTGCCAGCAGCTTCGACAGAATCGGAAACACCATATATTTT. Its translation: CASSFDRIGNTIYF.